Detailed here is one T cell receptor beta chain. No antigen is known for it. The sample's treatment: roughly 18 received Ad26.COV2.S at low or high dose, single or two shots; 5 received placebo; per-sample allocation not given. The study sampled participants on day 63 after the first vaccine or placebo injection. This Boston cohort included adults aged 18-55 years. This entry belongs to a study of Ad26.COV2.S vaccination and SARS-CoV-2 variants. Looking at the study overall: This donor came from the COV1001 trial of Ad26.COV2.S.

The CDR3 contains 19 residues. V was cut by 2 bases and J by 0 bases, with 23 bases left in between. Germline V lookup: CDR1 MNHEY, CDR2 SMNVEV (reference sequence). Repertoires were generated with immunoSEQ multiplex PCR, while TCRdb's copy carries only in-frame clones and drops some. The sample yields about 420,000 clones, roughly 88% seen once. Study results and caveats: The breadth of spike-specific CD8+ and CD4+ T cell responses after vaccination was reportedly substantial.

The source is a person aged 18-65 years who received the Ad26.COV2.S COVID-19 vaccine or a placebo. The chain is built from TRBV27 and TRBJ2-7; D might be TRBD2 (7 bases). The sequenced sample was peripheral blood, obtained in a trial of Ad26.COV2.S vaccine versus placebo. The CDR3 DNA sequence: TGTGCCAGCAGTTTAAGGGGGAGTTCGAGCGGGATTTCCTCCTACGAGCAGTACTTC. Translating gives CASSLRGSSSGISSYEQYF.